This is a list of T cell receptor beta chains from one sample in a study of shared clonotypes between healthy human individuals. The data were produced by immunoSEQ multiplex PCR, yet TCRdb's version contains in-frame clones alone and is incomplete. The table records 950,000 to 1,100,000 clones, 70% to 80% of them present only once. Sample: memory CD4+ T cells sorted from blood. These TCRs come from a man aged 18 to 29 in good health. Each CDR3 is given with its conserved first and last residue. Fields, in order: clone size, J gene, V gene, D gene, CDR3 protein, CDR3 DNA. The D gene is left open where the match is weak. The size entry is marked missing in some rows and otherwise reads once, few, many or a size class.

clone size: .
J gene: TRBJ2-5
V gene: TRBV7-7
D gene: TRBD2
CDR3 protein: CASSLAGREETQYF
CDR3 DNA: TGTGCTAGCAGTCTAGCAGGGAGGGAAGAGACCCAGTACTTC

clone size: .
J gene: TRBJ2-1
V gene: TRBV5-1
D gene: .
CDR3 protein: CASSSMTERGMNHNEQFF
CDR3 DNA: TGCGCCAGCAGCTCCATGACAGAACGGGGGATGAATCACAATGAGCAGTTCTTC

clone size: .
J gene: TRBJ2-1
V gene: TRBV5-1
D gene: .
CDR3 protein: CASSLVQPAVQFF
CDR3 DNA: TGCGCCAGCAGCTTGGTGCAGCCTGCTGTACAGTTCTTC

clone size: .
J gene: TRBJ1-6
V gene: TRBV18
D gene: .
CDR3 protein: CASSGGPTNNSPLHF
CDR3 DNA: TGTGCCAGCTCGGGTGGACCCACGAATAATTCACCCCTCCACTTT

clone size: .
J gene: TRBJ2-2
V gene: TRBV11-2
D gene: TRBD1
CDR3 protein: CARPGQGYTGELFF
CDR3 DNA: TGTGCCAGACCGGGACAGGGCTACACCGGGGAGCTGTTTTTT

clone size: few
J gene: TRBJ1-1
V gene: TRBV5-8
D gene: .
CDR3 protein: CASPWWFGVEDTEAFF
CDR3 DNA: TGTGCCAGCCCATGGTGGTTTGGGGTCGAGGACACTGAAGCTTTCTTT

clone size: .
J gene: TRBJ2-3
V gene: TRBV5-1
D gene: .
CDR3 protein: CASSYGTPGRDTQYF
CDR3 DNA: TGCGCCAGCAGCTACGGGACCCCTGGGAGAGATACGCAGTATTTT

clone size: few
J gene: TRBJ2-7
V gene: TRBV11-2
D gene: .
CDR3 protein: CASSPGLFYEQYF
CDR3 DNA: TGTGCCAGCAGCCCGGGACTTTTCTACGAGCAGTACTTC

clone size: few
J gene: TRBJ1-1
V gene: TRBV30
D gene: .
CDR3 protein: CAWSVRRNTEAFF
CDR3 DNA: TGTGCCTGGAGTGTACGGCGGAACACTGAAGCTTTCTTT

clone size: .
J gene: TRBJ2-7
V gene: TRBV5-1
D gene: TRBD2
CDR3 protein: CASSLELAGGGGEQYF
CDR3 DNA: TGCGCCAGCAGCCTCGAACTAGCGGGAGGGGGAGGCGAGCAGTACTTC

clone size: .
J gene: TRBJ2-7
V gene: TRBV9
D gene: TRBD1
CDR3 protein: CASSVGVGQGHSEQYF
CDR3 DNA: TGTGCCAGCAGCGTAGGGGTGGGACAGGGTCACAGCGAGCAGTACTTC

clone size: once
J gene: TRBJ2-3
V gene: TRBV30
D gene: TRBD2
CDR3 protein: CAWSLHGGSTDTQYF
CDR3 DNA: TGTGCCTGGAGTTTACACGGGGGGAGCACAGATACGCAGTATTTT

clone size: .
J gene: TRBJ2-5
V gene: TRBV29-1
D gene: .
CDR3 protein: CSGGEETQYF
CDR3 DNA: TGCAGCGGCGGGGAAGAGACCCAGTACTTC

clone size: .
J gene: TRBJ1-4
V gene: TRBV4-1
D gene: .
CDR3 protein: CASSLSGVATNEKLFF
CDR3 DNA: TGCGCCAGCAGCCTCTCGGGGGTGGCAACTAATGAAAAACTGTTTTTT

clone size: .
J gene: TRBJ2-7
V gene: TRBV6-5
D gene: .
CDR3 protein: CASSSAGTGYYEQYF
CDR3 DNA: TGTGCCAGCAGTTCCGCCGGGACGGGATACTACGAGCAGTACTTC

clone size: many
J gene: TRBJ2-7
V gene: TRBV30
D gene: .
CDR3 protein: CAWSVDREGEQYF
CDR3 DNA: TGTGCCTGGAGTGTAGACAGGGAGGGCGAGCAGTACTTC

clone size: .
J gene: TRBJ1-2
V gene: TRBV10-2
D gene: TRBD1
CDR3 protein: CASSEYGTTGVYGYTF
CDR3 DNA: TGCGCCAGCAGTGAATATGGGACCACAGGGGTCTATGGCTACACCTTC

clone size: .
J gene: TRBJ2-7
V gene: TRBV11-3
D gene: .
CDR3 protein: CASSRKGLEGYEQYF
CDR3 DNA: TGTGCCAGCAGCCGAAAGGGGTTAGAAGGCTACGAGCAGTACTTC

clone size: .
J gene: TRBJ2-3
V gene: TRBV7-2
D gene: .
CDR3 protein: CASSFDLARDTQYF
CDR3 DNA: TGTGCCAGCAGCTTTGACTTAGCGCGGGATACGCAGTATTTT

clone size: .
J gene: TRBJ2-7
V gene: TRBV10-3
D gene: TRBD1
CDR3 protein: CAIRDRGQAGTTYEQYF
CDR3 DNA: TGTGCCATCAGGGACAGGGGCCAAGCCGGGACTACCTACGAGCAGTACTTC